This T cell receptor beta chain was captured in a study of cytomegalovirus exposure and HLA in healthy donors. Notes on the study in general: In most subjects, TCR beta sequences reportedly gave accurate predictions of HLA-A and HLA-B alleles.

This clone was observed a handful of times. Its specificity is unknown. The CDR3 is made up of 14 amino acids. CDR1 and CDR2 (germline): MNHEY, SVGAGI. Between the trimmed V and J ends, which lost 5 bases and 0 bases, there was a span of 10 bases. The study ran its PCR with 60 Vbeta and 13 Jbeta primers. Sequencing used immunoSEQ multiplex PCR; TCRdb keeps in-frame clones, though not all of them. This repertoire shows more than 100,000 clones, about three quarters found once; its top ten account for roughly 2.5%. The V gene is TRBV6-5, the J gene TRBJ1-1; D is unresolved. The TCR was taken from a woman between 40 and 55 years old in good health and CMV-seropositive. The sample was PBMCs. The CDR3 is CASSGGGVNTEAFF. The CDR3 DNA reads TGTGCCAGCAGTGGAGGAGGAGTGAACACTGAAGCTTTCTTT.